The rows below give T cell receptor beta chains drawn from one sample of a study of cytomegalovirus exposure and HLA in healthy donors. Clones were read by immunoSEQ multiplex PCR, and TCRdb kept only the in-frame ones, dropping some. The sample has 150,000 to 200,000 clones, over 70% seen once. What was sequenced was PBMCs. The origin of the receptors is a woman in her thirties or forties in good health and CMV-seronegative. Each CDR3 is given with its conserved first and last residue. A D gene is named only where the DNA matches it firmly. Clone size appears in some rows only: once, few, many, or a class for an expanded clone.

d_call	clone_size	j_call	v_call	cdr3_nt	cdr3_aa
.	.	TRBJ1-5	TRBV5-4	TGTGCCAGCAGCTTGAGTGGCCCTAATCAGCCCCAGCATTTT	CASSLSGPNQPQHF
.	.	TRBJ1-5	TRBV2	TGTGCCAGCAGTGGTACAGGAGGCAATCAGCCCCAGCATTTT	CASSGTGGNQPQHF
.	.	TRBJ1-5	TRBV9	TGTGCCAGCAGCGTAGGGGCACCTAATCAGCCCCAGCATTTT	CASSVGAPNQPQHF
TRBD2	.	TRBJ2-3	TRBV28	TGTGCCAGCACGGACCGAACGGGGGGAGTAGATACGCAGTATTTT	CASTDRTGGVDTQYF
.	.	TRBJ1-1	TRBV9	TGTGCCAGCAGCGTAGTTAGGGGGAACACTGAAGCTTTCTTT	CASSVVRGNTEAFF
.	.	TRBJ2-1	TRBV5-1	TGCGCCAGCAGCTTGGGAGGGCGAAACTACAATGAGCAGTTCTTC	CASSLGGRNYNEQFF
.	.	TRBJ1-3	TRBV7-6	TGTGCCAGCAGCGAACAGAAAAGCTCTGGAAACACCATATATTTT	CASSEQKSSGNTIYF
.	.	TRBJ2-3	TRBV7-2	TGTGCCAGCAGCTTAGTGGCAGGCCTAGATACGCAGTATTTT	CASSLVAGLDTQYF
.	.	TRBJ2-6	TRBV27	TGTGCCAGCTCTCCCCCGGGGGTCGGGGCCAACGTCCTGACTTTC	CASSPPGVGANVLTF
TRBD2	.	TRBJ2-6	TRBV19	TGTGCCAGTAGAGCTAGCGGTACTATCTCTGGGGCCAACGTCCTGACTTTC	CASRASGTISGANVLTF
.	.	TRBJ2-5	TRBV10-3	TGTGCCATCAGTAGGGCCAGGGCGCAAGAGACCCAGTACTTC	CAISRARAQETQYF
TRBD2	few	TRBJ2-7	TRBV15	TGTGCCACCAGCAAGGGACTAGCGTTGGAGCAGTACTTC	CATSKGLALEQYF
.	.	TRBJ1-3	TRBV5-1	TGCGCCAGCAGCTTGGAGGGACTTGGAAACACCATATATTTT	CASSLEGLGNTIYF
.	.	TRBJ2-1	TRBV9	TGTGCCAGCAGCGCCGGGCACACTAGTTACAATGAGCAGTTCTTC	CASSAGHTSYNEQFF
TRBD1	.	TRBJ2-2	TRBV7-2	TGTGCCAGCACCAGGACAGGGAAGACCGGGGAGCTGTTTTTT	CASTRTGKTGELFF
.	.	TRBJ1-5	TRBV6-1	TGTGCCAGCACTGAGGGGGGGTTCAATCGGCCCCAGCATTTT	CASTEGGFNRPQHF
TRBD2	.	TRBJ2-1	TRBV7-6	TGTGCCAGCAGCTCCTCTTTCGGGACTAGCGGTTACAATGAGCAGTTCTTC	CASSSSFGTSGYNEQFF
.	.	TRBJ2-2	TRBV19	TGTGCCAGTAGTTCTTCAGCGAACACCGGGGAGCTGTTTTTT	CASSSSANTGELFF
.	.	TRBJ2-5	TRBV11-3	TGTGCCAGCAGCTTAGATCTAGCAGAGACCCAGTACTTC	CASSLDLAETQYF
TRBD2	.	TRBJ2-1	TRBV28	TGTGCCAGCAGTTCCTACCCGGGACTAGCGGGAGCGAGGAATGAGCAGTTCTTC	CASSSYPGLAGARNEQFF
TRBD1	.	TRBJ1-5	TRBV14	TGTGCCAGCAGCTCGGACAGGGCAAAACAGCCCCAGCATTTT	CASSSDRAKQPQHF
.	.	TRBJ1-1	TRBV10-2	TGCGCCAGCAGTGACAAAGGGGCGAACACTGAAGCTTTCTTT	CASSDKGANTEAFF
.	.	TRBJ2-1	TRBV6-5	TGTGCCAGCAGTCCTTATAAGACAGTGCAGTTCTTC	CASSPYKTVQFF
TRBD1	few	TRBJ1-5	TRBV6-6	TGTGCCAGCAGCCCGACAGGGATGGGCAATCAGCCCCAGCATTTT	CASSPTGMGNQPQHF
.	.	TRBJ2-7	TRBV6-6	TGTGCCAGCAGTTACTCATGGGCCGAGGGGCAGTACTTC	CASSYSWAEGQYF
TRBD2	.	TRBJ2-1	TRBV7-9	TGTGCCAGCAGCCGACTAGCGGGCCCCTACAATGAGCAGTTCTTC	CASSRLAGPYNEQFF
TRBD1	.	TRBJ2-5	TRBV5-1	TGCGCCAGCAGCTTGACCCCGACAGGGGGCATGGGGGAGACCCAGTACTTC	CASSLTPTGGMGETQYF
.	.	TRBJ2-3	TRBV15	TGTGCCACCAGCCAGGGGCTTGTGGGCACAGATACGCAGTATTTT	CATSQGLVGTDTQYF
TRBD1	.	TRBJ2-7	TRBV9	TGTGCCAGCAGCGTAGCAGGGGGCTTTGACGAGCAGTACTTC	CASSVAGGFDEQYF
TRBD2	few	TRBJ2-1	TRBV18	TGTGCCAGCTCACCAAGTATAGCGGGGGGCTCCTACAATGAGCAGTTCTTC	CASSPSIAGGSYNEQFF
TRBD2	few	TRBJ2-7	TRBV10-3	TGTGCCATCAGTCTAGGACTAGCGGTTTTAGGTCGGCAGTACTTC	CAISLGLAVLGRQYF
TRBD2	.	TRBJ2-7	TRBV6-6	TGTGCCAGCAGTTACCCTACCTCGGGAGGCTCCTACGAGCAGTACTTC	CASSYPTSGGSYEQYF
TRBD1	.	TRBJ1-1	TRBV9	TGTGCCAGCAGCGGAGGACAGGGAGGTAACACTGAAGCTTTCTTT	CASSGGQGGNTEAFF
TRBD1	few	TRBJ2-5	TRBV9	TGTGCCAGCAGCGTAACAGGGGGCAAAGAGACCCAGTACTTC	CASSVTGGKETQYF
.	.	TRBJ2-7	TRBV4-1	TGCGCCAGCAGCCCTTCTCGGACAGCCTACGAGCAGTACTTC	CASSPSRTAYEQYF
TRBD2	.	TRBJ2-7	TRBV7-6	TGTGCCAGCAGCGAAGGACTAGCGGGAGTCTACGAGCAGTACTTC	CASSEGLAGVYEQYF
TRBD1	.	TRBJ2-7	TRBV7-6	TGTGCCAGCAGCCGACGACCCGGGACAGGGAGGTACGAGCAGTACTTC	CASSRRPGTGRYEQYF
.	.	TRBJ2-7	TRBV7-9	TGTGCCAGCAGCTCTTTACCCCCAGGGGAGCAGTACTTC	CASSSLPPGEQYF
.	few	TRBJ2-5	TRBV4-2	TGTGCCAGCAGCCAAGATCTAGAACGGGAGTGGACCCAGTACTTC	CASSQDLEREWTQYF
TRBD1	.	TRBJ1-1	TRBV30	TGTGCCTGGAGTGTAGGACAGGACGTCGGTTTT	CAWSVGQDVGF
.	.	TRBJ2-3	TRBV18	TGTGCCAGCTCACCATCCGACAGGCCCTCACCAGATACGCAGTATTTT	CASSPSDRPSPDTQYF
.	few	TRBJ1-2	TRBV6-5	TGTGCCAGCAGAAGTGAGGGTGGATATAACTATGGCTACACCTTC	CASRSEGGYNYGYTF
.	.	TRBJ2-2	TRBV5-1	TGCGCCAGCAGCCCCGCCGGGACAAGACCCGGGGAGCTGTTTTTT	CASSPAGTRPGELFF
TRBD1	.	TRBJ1-1	TRBV19	TGTGCCAGTACCGCAGGGGAGGCAGGGGGCACTGAAGCTTTCTTT	CASTAGEAGGTEAFF
.	few	TRBJ1-1	TRBV7-9	TGTGCCAGCAGCTTCGCAGACAGGTTTAACACTGAAGCTTTCTTT	CASSFADRFNTEAFF
TRBD1	.	TRBJ2-1	TRBV6-4	TGTGCCGGTAACCGGGACAGCCCTTACAATGAGCAGTTCTTC	CAGNRDSPYNEQFF
.	.	TRBJ1-2	TRBV28	TGTGCCAGCAGTCCCGGGACACTTTCTTATGGCTACACCTTC	CASSPGTLSYGYTF
.	.	TRBJ1-1	TRBV7-3	TGTGCCAGCAGCACTCTCCCACAGGGTGAAGCTTTCTTT	CASSTLPQGEAFF
TRBD1	once	TRBJ2-6	TRBV13	TGTGCCAGCAGCGCAGGACAGGGGTCTGGGGCCAACGTCCTGACTTTC	CASSAGQGSGANVLTF
TRBD2	.	TRBJ2-1	TRBV14	TGTGCCAGCAGCCACGGGGGAGGGGCGAGCTCCTACAATGAGCAGTTCTTC	CASSHGGGASSYNEQFF
.	.	TRBJ2-7	TRBV7-2	TGTGCCAGCAGCCCACAGCCCGACGGCTACGAGCAGTACTTC	CASSPQPDGYEQYF
TRBD2	.	TRBJ2-1	TRBV10-1	TGCGCCAGCATTCCGAGCGGGATAGGTGGCAATGAGCAGTTCTTC	CASIPSGIGGNEQFF
.	.	TRBJ2-1	TRBV19	TGTGCCAGTAGTCGACGGGAGAGCAATGAGCAGTTCTTC	CASSRRESNEQFF
TRBD1	.	TRBJ1-5	TRBV19	TGTGCCAGTAGTCTAGGGACAGGGTATCAGCCCCAGCATTTT	CASSLGTGYQPQHF
.	.	TRBJ2-7	TRBV11-2	TGTGCCAGCAGCCCCGTATATTCCGAGCAGTACTTC	CASSPVYSEQYF
TRBD1	.	TRBJ1-2	TRBV28	TGTGCCAGCAGGGGACAGGTGGAGTATGGCTACACCTTC	CASRGQVEYGYTF
.	.	TRBJ1-1	TRBV11-2	TGTGCCAGCAGCGGGTATACATGGGCCAACCCTGAAGCTTTCTTT	CASSGYTWANPEAFF
.	.	TRBJ2-1	TRBV27	TGTGCCAGCAGTACCCTACCCCTAGCAACCGAGCAGTTCTTC	CASSTLPLATEQFF
TRBD2	once	TRBJ2-1	TRBV2	TGTGCCGACTCCGGGACTAGCGGCAATGAGCAGTTCTTC	CADSGTSGNEQFF
.	.	TRBJ2-2	TRBV11-2	TGTGCCAGCAGACATTCGGGCAAACGGGGGAACACCGGGGAGCTGTTTTTT	CASRHSGKRGNTGELFF